What follows is one T cell receptor beta chain and its context. Sample time point: peripheral blood 6 weeks after treatment start. The study collected 1 to 8 samples per patient, pretreatment and on-treatment. Assay used: immunoSEQ multiplex PCR; TCRdb lists only in-frame clones, some missing. There are about 120,000 clones in the sample; about 83% occur only once, and 2.4% lies in the top ten. This sample is drawn from a study of PD-L1 blockade in urothelial cancer. Looking at the study overall: Patients, treated from 2014 onward, received atezolizumab 1,200 mg intravenously every 3 weeks. Bladder-origin urothelial cancer in males described most of the roughly 30 patients.

Germline trimming cut 2 bases from V and 4 bases from J; bases unmatched to any gene: 4. This CDR3 has 14 residues. CDR1 and CDR2 (germline): KGHSH, LQKENI. The input for sequencing was PBMCs, taken around atezolizumab (anti-PD-L1) treatment. This TCR derives from a man in his forties or fifties with urothelial cancer. The chain employs TRBV18 and TRBJ1-1; TRBD1 agrees at 7 bases. CDR3 bases: TGTGCCAGCTCACCAGGACAGGCTCTCACTGAAGCTTTCTTT. Residues: CASSPGQALTEAFF.